This is a list of T cell receptor beta chains from one sample in a study of T cell responses to AZD1222 COVID-19 vaccine. The table came from immunoSEQ multiplex PCR; TCRdb's copy has only in-frame clones and leaves some out. Of some 110,000 clones detected, more than 65% appear once; the ten largest clones hold roughly 10%. Sequences were derived from peripheral blood, sampled on day 0 of AZD1222 vaccination. All receptors come from an adult in good health. Each CDR3 is given with its conserved first and last residue. D genes are given only for firm matches. Clone size is shown for a subset of rows, as once, few, many or a class of expanded clone.

clone_size: .
v_call: TRBV28
j_call: TRBJ2-1
d_call: TRBD2
cdr3_nt: TGTGCCAGCAGTTTAACTAGCGGGAAATTGGCGCAGTTCTTC
cdr3_aa: CASSLTSGKLAQFF

clone_size: .
v_call: TRBV6-5
j_call: TRBJ2-7
d_call: .
cdr3_nt: TGTGCCAGCAGTTACTCGGCCGGCTACGAGCAGTACTTC
cdr3_aa: CASSYSAGYEQYF

clone_size: .
v_call: TRBV7-8
j_call: TRBJ2-1
d_call: .
cdr3_nt: TGTGCCAGCAGCTTCCGGAATGAGCAGTTCTTC
cdr3_aa: CASSFRNEQFF

clone_size: .
v_call: TRBV9
j_call: TRBJ1-2
d_call: .
cdr3_nt: TGTGCCAGCAGCGCCACCCTTGGGGGGGGGAACTATGGCTACACCTTC
cdr3_aa: CASSATLGGGNYGYTF

clone_size: .
v_call: TRBV6-5
j_call: TRBJ2-5
d_call: TRBD2
cdr3_nt: TGTGCCAGCAGACTGGTGCGGGAGGGCCGGGAGACCCAGTACTTC
cdr3_aa: CASRLVREGRETQYF

clone_size: once
v_call: TRBV14
j_call: TRBJ2-2
d_call: TRBD1
cdr3_nt: TGTGCCAGCAGCCAAGATGGGGACAGATTCCCCGGGGAGCTGTTTTTT
cdr3_aa: CASSQDGDRFPGELFF

clone_size: .
v_call: TRBV3-1/TRBV3-2
j_call: TRBJ2-5
d_call: TRBD2
cdr3_nt: TGTGCCAGCAGCCGGGTTACCAGCGGGATTGGAGAGACCCAGTACTTC
cdr3_aa: CASSRVTSGIGETQYF

clone_size: .
v_call: TRBV7-2
j_call: TRBJ1-5
d_call: .
cdr3_nt: TGTGCCAGCAGCTTGACAGTCAATCAGCCCCAGCATTTT
cdr3_aa: CASSLTVNQPQHF

clone_size: .
v_call: TRBV29-1
j_call: TRBJ1-1
d_call: TRBD1
cdr3_nt: TGCAGCGTTGGACAGGGGGCCACTGAAGCTTTCTTT
cdr3_aa: CSVGQGATEAFF

clone_size: .
v_call: TRBV28
j_call: TRBJ1-5
d_call: .
cdr3_nt: TGTGCCAGCAGGGAAACCAATCAGCCCCAGCATTTT
cdr3_aa: CASRETNQPQHF

clone_size: .
v_call: TRBV28
j_call: TRBJ1-5
d_call: .
cdr3_nt: TGTGCCAGCAGTTTACCCTCCGGTTTTCAGCCCCAGCATTTT
cdr3_aa: CASSLPSGFQPQHF

clone_size: .
v_call: TRBV14
j_call: TRBJ2-7
d_call: .
cdr3_nt: TGTGCCAGCAGCCAAGACCCCTCTAGCTACGAGCAGTACTTC
cdr3_aa: CASSQDPSSYEQYF

clone_size: .
v_call: TRBV5-4
j_call: TRBJ1-4
d_call: .
cdr3_nt: TGTGCCAGCAGCTTGAGGGTTAGAGGAGATGAAAAACTGTTTTTT
cdr3_aa: CASSLRVRGDEKLFF

clone_size: .
v_call: TRBV19
j_call: TRBJ2-7
d_call: .
cdr3_nt: TGTGCCACCCAATTTCGTGGAGGGTACGAGCAGTACTTC
cdr3_aa: CATQFRGGYEQYF

clone_size: once
v_call: TRBV28
j_call: TRBJ2-7
d_call: .
cdr3_nt: TGTGCCAGCAGTTTATGGACATCGTCCTACGAGCAGTACTTC
cdr3_aa: CASSLWTSSYEQYF

clone_size: once
v_call: TRBV2
j_call: TRBJ1-5
d_call: TRBD1
cdr3_nt: TGTGCCAGCAGTCAGGGGGTAAGCAATCAGCCCCAGCATTTT
cdr3_aa: CASSQGVSNQPQHF

clone_size: .
v_call: TRBV5-5
j_call: TRBJ2-5
d_call: .
cdr3_nt: TGTGCCAGCAGCTCTCCCGGGGGTGGAGAGACCCAGTACTTC
cdr3_aa: CASSSPGGGETQYF

clone_size: .
v_call: TRBV9
j_call: TRBJ2-7
d_call: .
cdr3_nt: TGTGCCAGCAGCGTAGGGGAGGGACAGAAGCACTTC
cdr3_aa: CASSVGEGQKHF

clone_size: .
v_call: TRBV11-2
j_call: TRBJ1-1
d_call: .
cdr3_nt: TGTGCCAGCAGCTTACCTCCGTATGAAGCTTTCTTT
cdr3_aa: CASSLPPYEAFF

clone_size: .
v_call: TRBV2
j_call: TRBJ1-2
d_call: TRBD1
cdr3_nt: TGTGCCAGCAGCCCAATCCGGGACAGGGTGTTTGGCTACACCTTC
cdr3_aa: CASSPIRDRVFGYTF

clone_size: .
v_call: TRBV6-1
j_call: TRBJ2-7
d_call: TRBD2
cdr3_nt: TGTGCCGGGGCTGCGGGGGGCGGCTACGAGCAGTACTTC
cdr3_aa: CAGAAGGGYEQYF

clone_size: .
v_call: TRBV6-6
j_call: TRBJ2-5
d_call: .
cdr3_nt: TGTGCCAGCAGTTACTCGGACATTCGAGGCGAGACCCAGTACTTC
cdr3_aa: CASSYSDIRGETQYF

clone_size: once
v_call: TRBV6-2/TRBV6-3
j_call: TRBJ1-2
d_call: .
cdr3_nt: TGTGCCAGCAGTTATAACGCCATTAGCGCTAACTATGGCTACACCTTC
cdr3_aa: CASSYNAISANYGYTF

clone_size: .
v_call: TRBV18
j_call: TRBJ1-5
d_call: TRBD1
cdr3_nt: TGTGCCAGCTCCCTCGGACAGGGCCCGGGGAGCAATCAGCCCCAGCATTTT
cdr3_aa: CASSLGQGPGSNQPQHF

clone_size: .
v_call: TRBV28
j_call: TRBJ1-2
d_call: TRBD1
cdr3_nt: TGTGCCAGCAGTGACCCGGGACAGGCTTCTGGCTACACCTTC
cdr3_aa: CASSDPGQASGYTF

clone_size: .
v_call: TRBV2
j_call: TRBJ2-5
d_call: .
cdr3_nt: TGTGCCAGCAGTGAAGCGGGGACGAGCAAAGAGACCCAGTACTTC
cdr3_aa: CASSEAGTSKETQYF

clone_size: once
v_call: TRBV7-2
j_call: TRBJ2-2
d_call: TRBD2
cdr3_nt: TGTGCCACGGGAGGAGCGAACACCGGGGAGCTGTTTTTT
cdr3_aa: CATGGANTGELFF

clone_size: .
v_call: TRBV20-1
j_call: TRBJ1-1
d_call: .
cdr3_nt: TGCAGTGCTAGTGGGACACCCTACACTGAAGCTTTCTTT
cdr3_aa: CSASGTPYTEAFF

clone_size: .
v_call: TRBV5-1
j_call: TRBJ1-2
d_call: TRBD1
cdr3_nt: TGCGCCAGCAGCCCCCAGGGGGGCGCGGACTATGGCTACACCTTC
cdr3_aa: CASSPQGGADYGYTF

clone_size: .
v_call: TRBV12-5
j_call: TRBJ1-2
d_call: .
cdr3_nt: TGTGCTAGTGGTTTGCAGATTACCTTATTCCCCTATGGCTACACCTTC
cdr3_aa: CASGLQITLFPYGYTF

clone_size: .
v_call: TRBV27
j_call: TRBJ2-1
d_call: .
cdr3_nt: TGTGCCAGCAGTTTACGACAGGAGGGTCTCTACAATGAGCAGTTCTTC
cdr3_aa: CASSLRQEGLYNEQFF

clone_size: .
v_call: TRBV4-1
j_call: TRBJ2-7
d_call: .
cdr3_nt: TGCGCCAGCAGCCAAGTTCCCCCTTCGAAGCAGTACTTC
cdr3_aa: CASSQVPPSKQYF

clone_size: .
v_call: TRBV5-8
j_call: TRBJ1-5
d_call: .
cdr3_nt: TGTGCCAGCAGCGCCCCGAAGAGGCTTCTTCAGCCCCAGCATTTT
cdr3_aa: CASSAPKRLLQPQHF

clone_size: .
v_call: TRBV11-2
j_call: TRBJ1-5
d_call: .
cdr3_nt: TGTGCCAGCAGCTTAGGGAGGGGGGCTTTACAGCCCCAGCATTTT
cdr3_aa: CASSLGRGALQPQHF

clone_size: once
v_call: TRBV7-2
j_call: TRBJ1-6
d_call: .
cdr3_nt: TGTGCCAGCAGCTTCACAGGGAGCTCCTATAATTCACCCCTCCACTTT
cdr3_aa: CASSFTGSSYNSPLHF

clone_size: .
v_call: TRBV6-5
j_call: TRBJ1-3
d_call: TRBD1
cdr3_nt: TGTGCCAGCAGGGCAGGGGGCTCTGGAAACACCATATATTTT
cdr3_aa: CASRAGGSGNTIYF

clone_size: .
v_call: TRBV27
j_call: TRBJ2-7
d_call: TRBD1
cdr3_nt: TGTGCCAGCAGTTTCCTGGGACAGCTACCCTCCTACGAGCAGTACTTC
cdr3_aa: CASSFLGQLPSYEQYF

clone_size: few
v_call: TRBV7-2
j_call: TRBJ2-2
d_call: TRBD1
cdr3_nt: TGTGCCAGCAGCCGCCGGGACAGCACCGGGGAGCTGTTTTTT
cdr3_aa: CASSRRDSTGELFF

clone_size: .
v_call: TRBV12-3/TRBV12-4
j_call: TRBJ1-2
d_call: .
cdr3_nt: TGTGCCAGCAGTCCCCGGCCCTATGGCTACACCTTC
cdr3_aa: CASSPRPYGYTF

clone_size: .
v_call: TRBV5-4
j_call: TRBJ2-5
d_call: .
cdr3_nt: TGTGCCAGCAGACCAAACCTCGCAGGGGCTGAGACCCAGTACTTC
cdr3_aa: CASRPNLAGAETQYF